This T cell receptor (beta chain) was obtained from a study of cytomegalovirus exposure and HLA in healthy donors (dated by TCRdb to the late 2010s). Regarding the complete study: An earlier analysis of roughly 500 of the donors reported 250 to 350 Gb of sequence data and more than 90 million unique TCR beta sequences from about 179 million T cells. Typing coverage differed by locus: A, B, C, DRB1 and DQB1 were typed in roughly 620-630 donors, DQA1 in roughly 500, DPA1 in 600 to 610, and DPB1 in 472. An earlier analysis of roughly 580 of the donors used high-throughput TCR beta sequencing to judge whether each TCR beta V gene segment behaved as functional or pseudogenic. Genome-wide SNP genotypes for about 55% of the 666 donors were used in a later genetic analysis, which treated that subset as a discovery cohort. A separate validation cohort of approximately 120 different subjects was used in addition to the approximately 640-subject first cohort. In a later analysis, previously published TCR beta repertoires from roughly 710 donors were re-analyzed and high-resolution HLA genotyping was added so that TCR occurrence patterns could be studied. An early release that covered about 640 HLA-typed donors contained around 330 gigabases of sequencing data and tens of millions of unique TCR sequences. Every discovery cohort repertoire had been produced on one sequencing platform. Both class I and class II loci were covered by HLA typing, at four-digit resolution. The study was designed to test whether signatures of past pathogen exposure could be identified by cataloging public T cell receptors. Among under 450 genotyped donors of the cohort, an average of roughly 240,000 unique TCR beta nucleotide sequences were sequenced per donor, roughly a sixth of them non-productive. Of the approximately 400 genotyped donors, 81% fell in the genetic ancestry cluster associated with self-reported Caucasian donors. To predict cytomegalovirus infection status, the study combined high-throughput TCR immunosequencing, statistical association of individual TCRs with disease status, and machine learning. Donor age, sex, ethnicity and CMV serostatus were compiled alongside the repertoire data. In the later analysis, no new phenotypic data were used to find candidate immune exposures; instead, reliance was placed on TCR beta sequences and their occurrence across donors. Roughly five DR-DQ haplotypes were treated as single units for association and clustering because of strong linkage in the cohort. The study profiled the T cell repertoires of hundreds of subjects by immunosequencing and related them to cytomegalovirus serostatus. The investigation overall reported the following: According to a later analysis, most CMV-associated TCR beta chains appeared to be HLA-restricted, and the HLA associations seemed to be driven largely by CMV exposure. Compared with equally common non-associated chains, HLA-associated TCR beta chains in a later analysis were more clonally expanded and had lower generation probabilities. Specific HLA alleles were associated with roughly 17,000 TCR beta sequences at a false discovery rate of 0.05 in a later analysis. A further reported finding was that TCR beta sequences accurately predicted the HLA-A and HLA-B alleles for most subjects in the first cohort. In a later genetic analysis, a missense DCLRE1C variant was associated with V-gene and J-gene trimming of TCR beta chains, and the association was replicated in an independent cohort. Broadly in line with IMGT annotations, most TCR beta V segments showed up in productive rearrangements about 87% or about 30% of the time in an earlier analysis of several hundred of the donors. CMV serostatus was the only immune exposure information available for the cohort. Three of the identified cytomegalovirus-associated TCR beta chains were confirmed in vitro to be specific for cytomegalovirus antigens. In a later analysis, several top co-occurrence clusters were reported to appear linked to parvovirus B19, influenza, CMV and Epstein-Barr virus. According to a later genetic analysis, donors in an Asian-associated ancestry cluster had fewer N-insertions in productive TCRs than the approximately 630-donor mean. Because some donors lacked HLA typing at each locus, the association tests relied only on the typed subset. Roughly uniform sequencing depth across donors was assumed in presence/absence analyses, although this assumption may not hold. The study listed 150 to 200 TCR beta chains as associated with cytomegalovirus. Most TCR sequences were seen in very few donors, while some public TCRs were found in many individuals. Assigning TCR associations to individual alleles was difficult when HLA alleles, especially DR and DQ, strongly co-occurred. In a later analysis, the rate of TCR association differed among HLA loci, with DRB1 alleles having the most associated TCRs and HLA-C alleles having the fewest. Because counts were too low, more than 15 rarely observed V segments, including chromosome 9 orphons, were left out of the earlier analysis of 587 of the donors. The sequencing pipeline was judged likely to have produced a cluster of highly shared sequence variants as a technical artifact. Cytomegalovirus status was reported to be diagnosed by the classifier with high specificity and sensitivity in both the original and validation cohorts. It was suggested by the authors that the approach could potentially be generalized to other disease states and immunological phenotypes. Because the 87-base-pair reads could not distinguish some IMGT-functional V segments, including TRBV6-2 and TRBV6-3, those segments were excluded. Linkage disequilibrium might explain the correlated functional status among segregating V segments, but an unknown experimental factor could not be excluded. Only TCR beta chains were sequenced in this cohort, and the absence of alpha or paired-chain data limited detectable features.

As to this clone: Its binding antigen is unknown. No per-base quality is available; no much larger clone lies one base away.

The cohort was made up of approximately 670 healthy bone marrow donors. All cohort members were sampled while nominally healthy, although unrecorded immune exposures were likely present. The donor was CMV seropositive and belonged to the group of about 290 seropositive cohort members. A peripheral blood sample was provided by each donor, and peripheral blood mononuclear cells were used for TCR beta sequencing. The Qiagen DNeasy Blood Extraction Kit was used to extract genomic DNA from the blood cell samples. The germline V end is reduced by 4 bases and the J end by 9 bases; junction bases left unmatched: 5. CDR1 is given as SGHNT and CDR2 as YYREEE, both from the germline V gene (reference sequence). The CDR3 sequence holds 13 residues, the cysteine and phenylalanine included. Of the read, only the CDR3 DNA is kept; its 39 bases are in frame from base 1. Preparation of the library involved the immunoSEQ multiplex PCR assay. For the multiplex PCR, a mixture combining 60 forward primers for TCR Vbeta segments and 13 reverse primers for TCR Jbeta segments was used. Amplification of the CDR3 region of rearranged TCR beta genes was performed with a multiplex PCR assay on genomic DNA. The amplified TCR beta libraries were sequenced on the Illumina HiSeq System as 87-base-pair reads. On the study's bioinformatics: A later analysis tallied roughly 78 million unique TCR beta chains across the roughly 610 repertoires, and about 12 million of those chains were shared by two or more donors. Raw reads were error-corrected and collapsed into unique sequences with a nearest-neighbor algorithm that merged closely related sequences to remove PCR and sequencing errors. Alignment of CDR3 sequences to IMGT reference sequences was used to assign V, D and J gene segments. For a sequence to be retained, at least a six-nucleotide match to both a V gene segment and a J gene segment was required. A rearrangement was called productive if the CDR3 had no stop codons and remained in frame with V and J, and every other rearrangement was called non-productive. Following IMGT convention, CDR3 was defined as the stretch from the second conserved V-encoded cysteine to the conserved J-encoded phenylalanine. Sequences without an unambiguous match to a single V gene segment were excluded from the earlier analysis of 500 to 700 of the donors. An earlier analysis of 587 of the donors called V segments functional above 56.7% productive rearrangements and segregating when the between-donor standard deviation exceeded 5%. A statistical classification framework was built for diagnosing cytomegalovirus status from the catalog of TCR beta chain sequences. V and J gene assignment, in a later analysis, came from comparing TCR nucleotide sequences with IMGT/GENE-DB human TR gene sequences. In a later analysis, CDR3 sequences and most-parsimonious VDJ recombination scenarios were assigned using the TCRdist pipeline. In a later analysis, every TCR beta chain was defined by the combination of its CDR3 amino acid sequence and its V-gene family, and reads without a unique V-gene family were dropped. As a way to deal with suspected cross-contamination and a sequencing artifact, a later analysis dropped approximately 570 nucleotide sequences that were highly shared and had low generation probability. In a later analysis, a clonal expansion index was calculated for each public chain from normalized within-repertoire ranks of inferred template counts. In a later analysis, generation probabilities were computed with a VDJ recombination model fitted to out-of-frame rearrangements, and the resulting probabilities were checked against IGoR. In a later analysis, TCR-TCR, TCR-HLA and TCR-CMV co-occurrence was scored with hypergeometric tests, and a repertoire-size bias correction was applied to TCR pairs. False discovery rates were estimated in a later analysis by permuting HLA or CMV assignments 20 times. In a later analysis, co-occurring TCRs were grouped using DBSCAN, with TCRdist sequence similarity added in when clustering inside HLA-allele-positive subsets. Repertoires with fewer than 30,000 or more than 120,000 public chains, plus five repertoires with anomalous nucleotide sharing, were excluded from co-occurrence clustering. TCRdb mirrors the immuneACCESS table, restricted to in-frame sequences. Some clones are absent from its copies; in checked studies, under half trace to an unresolved V gene, and the reason for the others is unknown. V, J and clone size reflect that table, while D and trimming were determined from the DNA. The sample includes about 150,000 clones, with about 80% observed a single time. The ten largest account for about 1.5% of the sample.

The V gene is TRBV5-4 and the J gene is TRBJ2-1, with 9 central nucleotides matching TRBD1. Sequenced: PBMCs. The TCR comes from a woman aged 30 to 39 in good health and CMV-seropositive. The CDR3: CASSPGQGTEQFF. The nucleotide sequence is TGTGCCAGCAGCCCGGGACAGGGAACTGAGCAGTTCTTC.